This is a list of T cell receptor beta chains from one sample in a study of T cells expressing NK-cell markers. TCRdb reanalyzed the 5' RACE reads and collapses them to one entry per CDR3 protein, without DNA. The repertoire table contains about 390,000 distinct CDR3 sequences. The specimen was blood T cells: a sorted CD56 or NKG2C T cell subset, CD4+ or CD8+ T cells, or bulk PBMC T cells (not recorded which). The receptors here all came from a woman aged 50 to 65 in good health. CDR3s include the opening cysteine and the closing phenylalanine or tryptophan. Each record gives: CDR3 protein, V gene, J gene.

CDR3 protein: CASSSGQGVQETQYF
V gene: TRBV6-2/TRBV6-3
J gene: TRBJ2-5

CDR3 protein: CAISEGQPSEAFF
V gene: TRBV10-3
J gene: TRBJ1-1

CDR3 protein: CASNYDSTEAFF
V gene: TRBV5-1
J gene: TRBJ1-1

CDR3 protein: CATGTGSSYNEQFF
V gene: TRBV24-1
J gene: TRBJ2-1

CDR3 protein: CASSLGVAGDRNEQFF
V gene: TRBV7-2
J gene: TRBJ2-1

CDR3 protein: CASRRTGGLEKLFF
V gene: TRBV2
J gene: TRBJ1-4

CDR3 protein: CASSLWPRLAGGINTGELFF
V gene: TRBV7-3
J gene: TRBJ2-2

CDR3 protein: CASSLGSFAGVVGETQYF
V gene: TRBV5-1
J gene: TRBJ2-5

CDR3 protein: CASSAYRLAEYNEQFF
V gene: TRBV9
J gene: TRBJ2-1

CDR3 protein: CASSSSGNSGETQYF
V gene: TRBV5-1
J gene: TRBJ2-5

CDR3 protein: CASRRTEAYGYTF
V gene: TRBV28
J gene: TRBJ1-2

CDR3 protein: CASSFARERAYKNEQFF
V gene: TRBV12-3/TRBV12-4
J gene: TRBJ2-1

CDR3 protein: CATSDLRQGFNEQFF
V gene: TRBV24-1
J gene: TRBJ2-1

CDR3 protein: CASGGGLSNQPQHF
V gene: TRBV12-3/TRBV12-4
J gene: TRBJ1-5

CDR3 protein: CASSSRQGIDEQYF
V gene: TRBV12-3/TRBV12-4
J gene: TRBJ2-7

CDR3 protein: CASSFFGGDEAFF
V gene: TRBV7-9
J gene: TRBJ1-1

CDR3 protein: CSAAWFVGWDTEAFF
V gene: TRBV29-1
J gene: TRBJ1-1

CDR3 protein: CASESAGTDTQYF
V gene: TRBV27
J gene: TRBJ2-3

CDR3 protein: CASSPENLAYEQYF
V gene: TRBV18
J gene: TRBJ2-7

CDR3 protein: CASSQIRDSRFSNTEAFF
V gene: TRBV6-9
J gene: TRBJ1-1

CDR3 protein: CASTVFSTDTQYF
V gene: TRBV12-3/TRBV12-4
J gene: TRBJ2-3

CDR3 protein: CASSYKDTKITGANVLTF
V gene: TRBV6-5
J gene: TRBJ2-6

CDR3 protein: CASSLVTARVDTQYF
V gene: TRBV7-9
J gene: TRBJ2-3

CDR3 protein: CASSTPSVDPDNEQFF
V gene: TRBV12-3/TRBV12-4
J gene: TRBJ2-1

CDR3 protein: CASSRQGMNEQFF
V gene: TRBV6-5
J gene: TRBJ2-1

CDR3 protein: CASSLGTSGGYVF
V gene: TRBV7-9
J gene: TRBJ2-1

CDR3 protein: CSVKLGQEISGNTIYF
V gene: TRBV29-1
J gene: TRBJ1-3

CDR3 protein: CASSIEGGRMSEQFF
V gene: TRBV5-1
J gene: TRBJ2-1

CDR3 protein: CASSPDRFSEAFF
V gene: TRBV11-2
J gene: TRBJ1-1